The 20 T cell receptor beta chains below were found in one sample sequenced in a study of T cell responses to AZD1222 COVID-19 vaccine (dated by TCRdb to the early 2020s). Interpreted using the paper, the time point label stands for: baseline before first vaccination. Library preparation employed the immunoSEQ multiplex PCR assay. Imported from immuneACCESS, the table was reduced by TCRdb to in-frame sequences with V and J called. These copies leave out some clones; in studies compared against another copy, an unresolved V gene accounts for under half, and the cause of the remainder is not known. In all, the sample holds about 83,000 clones, and about 82% of those were seen once. The ten largest clones represent 8% to 10% of the sample. The source was peripheral blood, collected on day 0 of AZD1222 vaccination. The receptor set was obtained from an adult in good health.

The rearrangement joins TRBV5-1 to TRBJ2-1, with TRBD1 matching over 7 bases. V trimming: 4 bases; J trimming: 6 bases; junction bases outside the gene matches: 7. The CDR3 spans 14 residues. Germline V gene data show CDR1 as SGHRS and CDR2 as YFSETQ. The DNA of the CDR3 is TGCGCCAGCAGCCAGACCGGGACAGTCAATGAGCAGTTCTTC. Amino acids: CASSQTGTVNEQFF.

The chain employs TRBV7-2 and TRBJ2-3; tentative D call: TRBD1 (6 bases). This CDR3 is built from 14 residues. Germline V lookup: CDR1 SGHTA, CDR2 FQGNSA. Trimming cost V 5 bases and J 4 bases, with 13 bases left between them. The CDR3 region has the DNA TGTGCCAGCAGCCTCATACAGGGAGCAGATACGCAGTATTTT. As protein: CASSLIQGADTQYF.

The chain couples TRBV28 to TRBJ1-1; D gene uncertain. This CDR3 has 15 residues. Looked up from germline, CDR1 is MDHEN and CDR2 is SYDVKM. Trimming took 7 bases from V and 2 from J, leaving 17 bases between them. CDR3 protein: CASIPPREGNTEAFF. The DNA of the CDR3 is TGTGCCAGCATCCCCCCCCGGGAGGGTAACACTGAAGCTTTCTTT.

The genes are TRBV30 and TRBJ1-2; no reliable D call. The CDR3 length is 13 residues. The V gene lost 0 bases and the J gene lost 7 bases, with 12 bases spanning the gap. Germline V gives CDR1 GTSNPN, CDR2 SVGIG (reference sequence). CDR3 coding DNA: TGTGCCTGGAGTGTACGGTTCGTCGCTGGCTACACCTTC. Its translation: CAWSVRFVAGYTF.

The V gene is TRBV18, the J gene TRBJ1-1, with D possibly matching TRBD1 (6 bases). Trimming removed 5 bases at V and 6 bases at J, with 16 bases between. The CDR3 spans 14 residues. From germline, CDR1 is KGHSH and CDR2 LQKENI. DNA of the CDR3: TGTGCCAGCTCAGGAAACAGGGACCTACCTGAAGCTTTCTTT. It is translated as CASSGNRDLPEAFF. Complete variable domain (other parts from reference TRBV18 and TRBJ1-1): NAGVMQNPRHLVRRRGQEARLRCSPMKGHSHVYWYRQLPEEGLKFMVYLQKENIIDESGMPKERFSAEFPKEGPSILRIQQVVRGDSAAYFCASSGNRDLPEAFFGQGTRLTVV.

V gene TRBV27 combines with J gene TRBJ2-2, with TRBD2 matching over 9 bases. V dropped 5 bases and J dropped 3; count of bases not matched to a gene: 13. The CDR3 runs to 18 residues. The germline V gene encodes CDR1 MNHEY and CDR2 SMNVEV (reference sequence). The CDR3 loop reads CASSLAGGARGYTGELFF. CDR3 DNA: TGTGCCAGCAGTCTCGCGGGGGGGGCGAGAGGATACACCGGGGAGCTGTTTTTT.

The chain joins TRBV7-8 to TRBJ1-3; no definite D call. V lost 3 bases, J lost 2 bases, and 11 bases lay in between. The length of the CDR3 is 15 residues. From germline, CDR1 is SGHVS and CDR2 FQNEAQ. The CDR3 protein is CASSFSLPAGNTIYF. For the CDR3, the DNA is TGTGCCAGCAGCTTCTCTCTTCCGGCTGGAAACACCATATATTTT. Complete variable domain (other parts from reference TRBV7-8 and TRBJ1-3): GAGVSQSPRYKVAKRGQDVALRCDPISGHVSLFWYQQALGQGPEFLTYFQNEAQLDKSGLPSDRFFAERPEGSVSTLKIQRTQQEDSAVYLCASSFSLPAGNTIYFGEGSWLTVV.

This chain connects TRBV5-1 to TRBJ2-5, with 10 bases identical to TRBD2. The ends lost 0 bases at V and 3 bases at J; junction bases unmatched: 5. The germline V gene encodes CDR1 SGHRS and CDR2 YFSETQ. The CDR3 has 16 amino acids. The CDR3 spells CASSLGLAGGEETQYF. CDR3 nucleotides: TGCGCCAGCAGCTTGGGGTTAGCGGGAGGAGAAGAGACCCAGTACTTC.

This chain joins TRBV7-3 and TRBJ1-6, with no clear D. Trimming cost V 1 base and J 10 bases, with 11 bases left between them. The CDR3 extends over 14 amino acids. Germline V gives CDR1 SGHTA, CDR2 FQGTGA. CDR3 bases: TGTGCCAGCAGCTTAAACCCTTCGGGGTCACCCCTCCACTTT. This translates into CASSLNPSGSPLHF.

The chain joins TRBV10-2 to TRBJ2-3; D possibly uses TRBD1 or TRBD2 (5 bases each). V gave up 8 bases and J gave up 1 base, with 16 bases separating them. Germline CDR1 WSHSY, CDR2 SAAADI. The CDR3 contains 15 residues. CDR3 residues: CASGERGRGTDTQYF. In DNA form, the CDR3 reads TGCGCCAGCGGGGAACGGGGACGGGGCACAGATACGCAGTATTTT.

V and J are TRBV2 and TRBJ1-2; the match to TRBD1 covers 9 bases. The germline CDR1 and CDR2 sequences are SNHLY and FYNNEI. The ends lost 6 bases at V and 8 bases at J; junction bases unmatched: 7. The CDR3 has 13 amino acids. The CDR3 region is CASREGQGEGYTF. DNA for the CDR3: TGTGCCAGCAGGGAGGGACAGGGAGAAGGCTACACCTTC. The whole variable domain, remainder taken from reference TRBV2 and TRBJ1-2, is EPEVTQTPSHQVTQMGQEVILRCVPISNHLYFYWYRQILGQKVEFLVSFYNNEISEKSEIFDDQFSVERPDGSNFTLKIRSTKLEDSAMYFCASREGQGEGYTFGSGTRLTVV.

J is TRBJ1-4 and V is TRBV30; TRBD1 agrees at 9 bases. J was trimmed by 8 bases and V by 3 bases; bases with no gene match: 16. The CDR3 consists of 17 residues. Germline V lookup: CDR1 GTSNPN, CDR2 SVGIG (reference sequence). CDR3 DNA: TGTGCCTGGAGCGGTTCGGGACAGGGTTTCGGGCGAGAAAAACTGTTTTTT. Translating gives CAWSGSGQGFGREKLFF.

J is TRBJ1-2 and V is TRBV7-2; the D is unclear. V lost 4 bases to trimming and J lost 8 bases, with 14 bases between them. Germline-derived CDR1 and CDR2 are SGHTA and FQGNSA. The CDR3 length is 13 residues. DNA for the CDR3: TGTGCCAGCAGCTCGGACGGAGTTTTAGGCTACACCTTC. Encoded protein: CASSSDGVLGYTF.

V usage is TRBV5-4 and J usage is TRBJ2-4; 8 bases are a match to TRBD2. V shed 1 base and J 9 bases; nucleotides not matched to a gene: 6. The CDR3 contains 14 residues. CDR1 and CDR2 from the germline V gene are SGHNT and YYREEE (reference sequence). CDR3 amino acids: CASSLSGGRGIQYF. CDR3 bases: TGTGCCAGCAGCTTGAGCGGGGGAAGGGGCATTCAGTACTTC. The full variable domain, in which reference TRBV5-4 and TRBJ2-4 provide the parts outside the CDR3, is ETGVTQSPTHLIKTRGQQVTLRCSSQSGHNTVSWYQQALGQGPQFIFQYYREEENGRGNFPPRFSGLQFPNYSSELNVNALELDDSALYLCASSLSGGRGIQYFGAGTRLSVL.

This chain links TRBV7-6 with TRBJ2-1; D not certain. The germline V and J ends were trimmed by 0 bases and 9 bases, with 6 bases remaining between them. Germline CDR1 SGHVS, CDR2 FNYEAQ. This CDR3 is 12 amino acids long. The chain's CDR3 is CASSLALGEQFF. DNA of the CDR3: TGTGCCAGCAGCTTAGCGCTCGGTGAGCAGTTCTTC.

This chain connects TRBV5-1 to TRBJ1-4; 7 bases map to TRBD1. The V and J ends lost 4 bases and 8 bases, in that order; junction bases with no gene match: 8. This CDR3 region has 14 residues. Germline V gene data show CDR1 as SGHRS and CDR2 as YFSETQ. The CDR3 reads CASSLGGGAEKLFF. For the CDR3, the DNA is TGCGCCAGCAGCCTTGGAGGGGGCGCCGAAAAACTGTTTTTT. The variable domain in full, with the rest retrieved from reference TRBV5-1 and TRBJ1-4, is KAGVTQTPRYLIKTRGQQVTLSCSPISGHRSVSWYQQTPGQGLQFLFEYFSETQRNKGNFPGRFSGRQFSNSRSEMNVSTLELGDSALYLCASSLGGGAEKLFFGSGTQLSVL.

This chain joins TRBV13 and TRBJ2-7; maybe TRBD1 (6 bases). Trimming left V 5 bases short and J 0 bases short, with 11 bases between. The CDR3 is made up of 14 amino acids. The V gene's germline CDR1 is PRHDT and CDR2 FYEKMQ (reference sequence). The CDR3 DNA reads as TGTGCCAGCAGCCCGAGGGGGAGCTCCTACGAGCAGTACTTC. Translated, it gives CASSPRGSSYEQYF. Drawing the rest from reference TRBV13 and TRBJ2-7, the complete variable domain is AAGVIQSPRHLIKEKRETATLKCYPIPRHDTVYWYQQGPGQDPQFLISFYEKMQSDKGSIPDRFSAQQFSDYHSELNMSSLELGDSALYFCASSPRGSSYEQYFGPGTRLTVT.

This chain joins TRBV25-1 and TRBJ2-3; 9 bases fit TRBD1. Per germline, CDR1 MGHDK and CDR2 SYGVNS. V lost 1 base to trimming and J lost 4 bases; unmatched junction nucleotides: 6. There are 16 residues in the CDR3. The CDR3 bases are TGTGCCAGCAGTGAATCTGGGACAGGGTCCCCAGATACGCAGTATTTT. Protein product: CASSESGTGSPDTQYF.

This rearrangement joins TRBV29-1 to TRBJ2-3; 7 positions match TRBD1. This CDR3 has 13 residues. Germline values: CDR1 SQVTM, CDR2 ANQGSEA. V shed 7 bases and J 4 bases; nucleotides not matched to a gene: 8. CDR3 amino acids: CSAAQGESDTQYF. The CDR3, as DNA: TGCAGCGCTGCGCAGGGGGAGTCAGATACGCAGTATTTT.

This chain links TRBV12-1 with TRBJ2-1; the listed D gene, TRBD2, was not tested against the DNA. TRBV12-1 is termed a pseudogene. CDR3 size: 11 residues. The CDR3 nucleotides are TGTGCCAGCAGCTCTCGTGATGAGCAGTTCTTC. As protein: CASSSRDEQFF.